Shown below are 24 T cell receptor beta chains from a single sample sequenced in a study of beta chain features in type 1 diabetes. Expressed TCRB transcripts were sequenced because the entire RNA isolate underwent reverse transcription. The protocol was immunoSEQ multiplex PCR, while the TCRdb copy is restricted to in-frame clones and leaves out a portion. The data contain 140,000 to 150,000 clones, 10% to 15% of them singletons. No antigen has been assigned to these receptors. Study-wide results and caveats: Across all four CD4+ subsets, people with type 1 diabetes showed modestly shorter TCRB CDR3s.

The sample consisted of central memory CD4+ T cells from blood. These receptor sequences come from a young man with type 1 diabetes.

The V call is TRBV29-1, the J call TRBJ1-1; TRBD1 matches 7 bases. The CDR3 length is 14 residues. CDR1 and CDR2 from the germline V gene are SQVTM and ANQGSEA. J lost 1 base, V lost 7 bases, and 9 bases had no gene match. CDR3 nucleotides: TGCAGCGCTTTCGGACAGGTAACGAACACTGAAGCTTTCTTT. This gives the protein CSAFGQVTNTEAFF.

This clone has ten or more counts. This chain joins TRBV5-1 and TRBJ2-5; D is unresolved. The CDR3 totals 12 residues. With 0 bases removed from V and 0 bases from J, the gap between germline ends came to 0 bases. Germline values: CDR1 SGHRS, CDR2 YFSETQ. The CDR3 protein is CASSLDQETQYF. The CDR3 DNA reads TGCGCCAGCAGCTTGGACCAAGAGACCCAGTACTTC.

The chain combines TRBV14 with TRBJ2-5; 8 nucleotides agree with TRBD2. The CDR3 is made up of 14 amino acids. Looked up from germline, CDR1 is SGHDN and CDR2 is FVKESK. J lost 5 bases, V lost 2 bases, and 4 bases had no gene match. The CDR3 is CASSQFSGAETQYF. CDR3 in DNA: TGTGCCAGCAGCCAATTTAGCGGGGCGGAGACCCAGTACTTC.

This chain links TRBV7-9 with TRBJ1-2; D remains unclear. CDR3 length equals 14 residues. V lost 0 bases to trimming and J lost 4 bases, with 9 bases between them. Germline-derived CDR1 and CDR2 are SEHNR and FQNEAQ (reference sequence). The CDR3 sequence is CASSLAQAGYGYTF. The CDR3 coding sequence is TGTGCCAGCAGCTTAGCGCAGGCAGGCTATGGCTACACCTTC. Full variable domain (outside the CDR3, taken from reference TRBV7-9 and TRBJ1-2): DTGVSQNPRHKITKRGQNVTFRCDPISEHNRLYWYRQTLGQGPEFLTYFQNEAQLEKSRLLSDRFSAERPKGSFSTLEIQRTEQGDSAMYLCASSLAQAGYGYTFGSGTRLTVV.

This sequence joins TRBV28 and TRBJ2-7; D gene uncertain. The V end lost 5 bases, the J end lost 0 bases, and 11 bases lay between the germline ends. The CDR3 spans 14 residues. Germline CDR1 MDHEN, CDR2 SYDVKM. The CDR3 coding sequence is TGTGCCAGCAGTCTTCCCCCGAACTCCTACGAGCAGTACTTC. Protein sequence: CASSLPPNSYEQYF. Using reference TRBV28 and TRBJ2-7 for the parts outside the CDR3, the full variable domain is DVKVTQSSRYLVKRTGEKVFLECVQDMDHENMFWYRQDPGLGLRLIYFSYDVKMKEKGDIPEGYSVSREKKERFSLILESASTNQTSMYLCASSLPPNSYEQYFGPGTRLTVT.

The table lists this clone with many counts. This chain links TRBV6-1 with TRBJ1-2; D remains ambiguous. CDR1 MNHNS and CDR2 SASEGT come from the germline V gene. The CDR3 runs to 13 residues. Trimming stripped 0 bases from V and 4 bases from J, with 6 bases between. The CDR3 reads CASSEARIYGYTF. The CDR3 coding sequence is TGTGCCAGCAGTGAAGCCAGGATCTATGGCTACACCTTC.

The chain recombines TRBV6-1 with TRBJ1-6; D ambiguous. The V and J ends lost 10 bases and 7 bases respectively, with 11 bases between them. The CDR3 is 12 amino acids. Germline lookup yields CDR1 MNHNS and CDR2 SASEGT. CDR3 nucleotide sequence: TGTGCCACCCTGACCGGGAATTCACCCCTCCACTTT. It encodes CATLTGNSPLHF.

The genes are TRBV2 and TRBJ1-4; 7 bases align to TRBD1. The CDR3 is 13 amino acids. Germline loops: CDR1 SNHLY, CDR2 FYNNEI. V lost 10 bases to trimming and J lost 7 bases; unmatched junction nucleotides: 9. DNA of the CDR3: TGTGCCACCGGTGGGACAGAGTTTGAAAAACTGTTTTTT. Its protein product is CATGGTEFEKLFF. The variable domain in full, completed from reference TRBV2 and TRBJ1-4, reads EPEVTQTPSHQVTQMGQEVILRCVPISNHLYFYWYRQILGQKVEFLVSFYNNEISEKSEIFDDQFSVERPDGSNFTLKIRSTKLEDSAMYFCATGGTEFEKLFFGSGTQLSVL.

The CDR3 sequence: CASSLGATGYQPQHF. In DNA, the CDR3 is TGTGCCAGCAGCTTAGGAGCGACAGGTTACCAGCCCCAGCATTTT. The chain recombines TRBV7-2 with TRBJ1-5; possibly TRBD1 for D (6 bases). Germline loops: CDR1 SGHTA, CDR2 FQGNSA. V lost 1 base, J lost 7 bases, and 14 bases lay in between. The CDR3 consists of 15 residues.

This clone was observed a handful of times. This chain uses TRBV5-1 with TRBJ1-2, with D uncertain. The V gene lost 0 bases and the J gene lost 0 bases, with 6 bases spanning the gap. The CDR3 extends over 14 amino acids. Germline V gene data show CDR1 as SGHRS and CDR2 as YFSETQ. The CDR3 loop is CASSLEGANYGYTF. CDR3 coding DNA: TGCGCCAGCAGCTTGGAGGGAGCTAACTATGGCTACACCTTC.

V gene TRBV4-2 combines with J gene TRBJ2-3; the D is unclear. V was clipped by 0 bases and J by 2 bases, with 9 bases between them. Looked up from germline, CDR1 is LGHNA and CDR2 is YNFKEQ. The CDR3 length is 15 residues. CDR3 sequence: CASSQERRDTDTQYF. The CDR3, as DNA: TGTGCCAGCAGCCAAGAGCGGCGTGACACAGATACGCAGTATTTT.

This clone was counted between two and nine times. The chain joins TRBV18 to TRBJ1-1; no clear D. The germline V and J ends were trimmed by 2 bases and 0 bases, with 10 bases remaining between them. Germline V gene data show CDR1 as KGHSH and CDR2 as LQKENI. The CDR3 covers 15 residues. For the CDR3, the DNA is TGTGCCAGCTCACCAGTAGCAGGCATGAACACTGAAGCTTTCTTT. This encodes CASSPVAGMNTEAFF.

This clone was detected many times. This chain uses TRBV2 with TRBJ2-1; no definite D call. The CDR3 is 13 amino acids. From germline, CDR1 is SNHLY and CDR2 FYNNEI. Trimming removed 5 bases from V and 9 bases from J, with 14 bases in between. The CDR3 loop is CASSYGSLGEQFF. CDR3 bases: TGTGCCAGCAGTTATGGCAGTCTCGGTGAGCAGTTCTTC.

This clone has more than one count but fewer than ten. This chain connects TRBV6-5 to TRBJ2-6; maybe TRBD1 (6 bases). Germline CDR1 reads MNHEY; CDR2 reads SVGAGI. The CDR3 is 15 amino acids. V lost 6 bases and J lost 4, with 13 bases in between. The CDR3 region is CASSTRGAGANVLTF. CDR3 coding DNA: TGTGCCAGCAGCACCAGGGGTGCGGGGGCCAACGTCCTGACTTTC.

This clone was seen more than once but under ten times. This chain joins TRBV6-1 and TRBJ1-4; D gene ambiguous. Germline CDR1 MNHNS, CDR2 SASEGT. The CDR3 consists of 15 residues. The germline V and J ends were trimmed by 6 bases and 6 bases, with 17 bases remaining between them. For the CDR3, the DNA is TGTGCCAGCAGCCCGGGAATGAGCATCTATGAAAAACTGTTTTTT. Amino acid sequence: CASSPGMSIYEKLFF.

This clone was seen a handful of times. The genes are TRBV6-5 and TRBJ2-7; 10 bases are a match to TRBD1. This CDR3 spans 15 amino acids. V was pared by 6 bases and J by 2 bases, with 7 bases of the junction left unmatched. Germline V gives CDR1 MNHEY, CDR2 SVGAGI. The CDR3: CASSLAGTGAYEQYF. The CDR3 DNA sequence: TGTGCCAGCAGCCTAGCCGGGACAGGGGCCTACGAGCAGTACTTC.

This clone was picked up a small number of times. The V call is TRBV27, the J call TRBJ1-1; D unresolved. CDR3 length: 12 amino acids. V was clipped by 5 bases and J by 1 base, with 5 bases between them. Germline V lookup: CDR1 MNHEY, CDR2 SMNVEV (reference sequence). CDR3 amino acids: CASSDPNTEAFF. The CDR3 DNA sequence: TGTGCCAGCAGTGACCCGAACACTGAAGCTTTCTTT.

There are a few counts of this clone. The chain has TRBV5-8 and TRBJ2-1; unclear D gene. CDR1 and CDR2 from the germline V gene are SGHTS and YDEGEE. The V end lost 5 bases, the J end lost 4 bases, and 7 bases lay between the germline ends. The CDR3 has 12 residues. The CDR3 is CASSSQYNEQFF. The DNA of the CDR3 is TGTGCCAGCAGTTCCCAGTACAATGAGCAGTTCTTC. The variable domain in full, completed from reference TRBV5-8 and TRBJ2-1, reads EAGVTQSPTHLIKTRGQQATLRCSPISGHTSVYWYQQALGLGLQFLLWYDEGEERNRGNFPPRFSGRQFPNYSSELNVNALELEDSALYLCASSSQYNEQFFGPGTRLTVL.

V usage is TRBV4-1 and J usage is TRBJ1-1; 7 positions match TRBD1. The CDR3 is 17 residues long. The ends lost 3 bases at V and 1 base at J; junction bases unmatched: 11. Germline V CDR1 and CDR2: MGHRA, YSYEKL. The CDR3 DNA is TGCGCCAGCAGCCAGCTGGGGAAGGACAGGAGGAACACTGAAGCTTTCTTT. Translation: CASSQLGKDRRNTEAFF.

This clone was counted between two and nine times. The chain recombines TRBV30 with TRBJ1-2, with D maybe TRBD1 (6 bases). Germline-derived CDR1 and CDR2 are GTSNPN and SVGIG (reference sequence). V shed 0 bases and J shed 6 bases, with 17 bases lying between them. This CDR3 spans 15 amino acids. The CDR3 nucleotides read TGTGCCTGGAGTGTACACAGGGAGGCATTTGATGGCTACACCTTC. This encodes CAWSVHREAFDGYTF.

This rearrangement joins TRBV7-9 to TRBJ2-1; TRBD1 agrees at 9 bases. This CDR3 has 17 amino acids. With 0 bases clipped from V and 7 bases from J, the junction kept 10 bases outside the gene matches. Germline CDR1 is SEHNR and CDR2 is FQNEAQ (reference sequence). The CDR3 region has the DNA TGTGCCAGCAGCTTAGCCCAAGGGACAGGGACAGGTAATGAGCAGTTCTTC. It is translated as CASSLAQGTGTGNEQFF.

The rearrangement uses TRBV13 and TRBJ1-1; D is ambiguous. The CDR3 length is 13 residues. Trimming pared 5 bases from V and 7 bases from J, leaving 14 bases between. Germline V gene sequence: CDR1 PRHDT, CDR2 FYEKMQ (reference sequence). The DNA for the CDR3 is TGTGCCAGCAGCCTTAGGGCTCAGGATGAAGCTTTCTTT. Its protein is CASSLRAQDEAFF.

The chain uses TRBV19 and TRBJ2-5, with unresolved D. CDR1 is LNHDA, CDR2 SQIVND, per germline (reference sequence). The CDR3 sequence is 16 residues long. The ends were cut back, 4 bases at V and 3 bases at J, with 18 bases in the middle. Here the CDR3 DNA reads TGTGCCAGTAGTACCCGGATGAACCCCCCGGAAGAGACCCAGTACTTC. Translated, it gives CASSTRMNPPEETQYF.

V is TRBV28 and J is TRBJ2-4, with TRBD2 as a possible D gene (5 bases). This CDR3 spans 13 amino acids. Between the trimmed V and J ends, which lost 1 base and 8 bases, there was a span of 9 bases. Germline V gives CDR1 MDHEN, CDR2 SYDVKM. The CDR3 loop is CASSLSRDYIQYF. Written as DNA, the CDR3 is TGTGCCAGCAGTTTATCCCGGGATTACATTCAGTACTTC.